These 17 T cell receptor beta chains originate from one sample sequenced in a study of cytomegalovirus exposure and HLA in healthy donors. The PCR employed 60 Vbeta primers together with 13 Jbeta primers. Assay used: immunoSEQ multiplex PCR; TCRdb lists only in-frame clones, some missing. The sample consists of about 220,000 clones, roughly 75% of them appearing once. The sample was PBMCs. These receptors came from a woman aged 30 to 39 in good health and CMV-seronegative.

The chain couples TRBV11-2 to TRBJ1-3, with D unclear. Looked up from germline, CDR1 is SGHAT and CDR2 is FQNNGV. The length of the CDR3 is 14 residues. V shed 3 bases and J shed 4 bases, with 10 bases lying between them. CDR3 nucleotides: TGTGCCAGCAGCTTTAGTCGGTTAGGAAACACCATATATTTT. Translated: CASSFSRLGNTIYF.

The chain is built from TRBV6-5 and TRBJ1-2; 7 nucleotides agree with TRBD1. The V gene end was trimmed by 6 bases and the J gene end by 7 bases; junction bases not matched to a gene: 11. Germline V gene sequence: CDR1 MNHEY, CDR2 SVGAGI. The CDR3 extends over 14 amino acids. The CDR3 spells CASRGNRGSFGYTF. The CDR3 DNA reads TGTGCCAGCAGGGGAAACAGGGGTTCCTTTGGCTACACCTTC.

The chain links TRBV6-1 to TRBJ2-5; 8 nucleotides match TRBD1. This CDR3 is built from 14 residues. CDR1 MNHNS and CDR2 SASEGT come from the germline V gene. With V trimmed by 6 bases and J by 4 bases, 7 bases remained unmatched. CDR3 DNA: TGTGCCAGCAGCGGACAGGGCTTGGGAGAGACCCAGTACTTC. The encoded protein is CASSGQGLGETQYF.

The V and J genes are TRBV28 and TRBJ2-1; D is unresolved. CDR3 size: 11 residues. V was shortened by 2 bases and J by 16 bases, with 12 bases between the two germline ends. Germline V gene sequence: CDR1 MDHEN, CDR2 SYDVKM. CDR3 sequence: CASSLDSLHFF. The CDR3 nucleotides read TGTGCCAGCAGTTTAGACTCACTTCACTTCTTC.

V is TRBV7-3 and J is TRBJ1-1; D remains unclear. The CDR3 runs 15 residues. CDR1 is SGHTA and CDR2 is FQGTGA in the germline V gene. The V gene lost 2 bases and the J gene lost 1 base, with 11 bases spanning the gap. Here the CDR3 DNA reads TGTGCCAGCAGCTTAGGGCTGCGAGAGAACACTGAAGCTTTCTTT. Translated: CASSLGLRENTEAFF.

This clone was counted between two and nine times. The chain combines TRBV6-1 with TRBJ2-7, with TRBD2 identical over 8 bases. The CDR3 is 15 residues long. Germline CDR1 and CDR2: MNHNS and SASEGT. The CDR3 reads CASRGVAGSTYEQYF. CDR3 sequence (DNA): TGTGCAAGTAGGGGCGTAGCGGGGTCAACATACGAGCAGTACTTC.

V usage is TRBV25-1 and J usage is TRBJ2-7; 10 bases align to TRBD2. CDR3 length equals 15 residues. Germline trimming cut 2 bases from V and 1 base from J; bases unmatched to any gene: 2. CDR1 MGHDK and CDR2 SYGVNS come from the germline V gene. CDR3 in DNA: TGTGCCAGCAGTGAACTACTAGCGGGGTCCTACGAGCAGTACTTC. Its translation: CASSELLAGSYEQYF.

The chain joins TRBV18 to TRBJ1-5; TRBD1 might be the D (6 bases). V lost 4 bases and J 5 bases, leaving 12 bases between the germline ends. CDR1 is KGHSH and CDR2 is LQKENI in the germline V gene. The CDR3 runs 14 residues. The CDR3 is CASSLYRVDQPQHF. The CDR3 DNA is TGTGCCAGCTCACTCTACAGGGTGGATCAGCCCCAGCATTTT.

The rearrangement uses TRBV7-8 and TRBJ1-2; 10 nucleotides agree with TRBD1. With 2 bases clipped from V and 3 bases from J, the junction kept 6 bases outside the gene matches. Germline V gives CDR1 SGHVS, CDR2 FQNEAQ. The CDR3 sequence is 16 residues long. The CDR3 DNA is TGTGCCAGCAGCTTACCGCGGACAGGGGGGCACTATGGCTACACCTTC. This translates into CASSLPRTGGHYGYTF.

V and J are TRBV2 and TRBJ1-2, with 8 bases matching TRBD1. V was clipped by 6 bases and J by 2 bases; unmatched bases: 8. The CDR3 contains 15 residues. Germline-derived CDR1 and CDR2 are SNHLY and FYNNEI. CDR3 in amino acids: CASRRTGLQNYGYTF. The CDR3 coding sequence is TGTGCCAGCAGGAGGACAGGGCTTCAAAACTATGGCTACACCTTC. The variable domain in full, completed from reference TRBV2 and TRBJ1-2, reads EPEVTQTPSHQVTQMGQEVILRCVPISNHLYFYWYRQILGQKVEFLVSFYNNEISEKSEIFDDQFSVERPDGSNFTLKIRSTKLEDSAMYFCASRRTGLQNYGYTFGSGTRLTVV.

The chain uses TRBV7-3 and TRBJ2-3, with TRBD1 identical over 10 bases. Germline V gene data show CDR1 as SGHTA and CDR2 as FQGTGA. After removal of 4 bases from V and 4 bases from J, the junction contained 5 bases not matched to a gene. The CDR3 is 15 residues long. The CDR3: CASSSDRGRADTQYF. DNA for the CDR3: TGTGCCAGCAGCTCGGACAGGGGGAGGGCAGATACGCAGTATTTT.

The chain couples TRBV29-1 to TRBJ1-2; D gene uncertain. The ends were cut back, 4 bases at V and 4 bases at J, with 13 bases in the middle. The CDR3 has 13 residues. CDR1 SQVTM and CDR2 ANQGSEA come from the germline V gene. CDR3 nucleotides: TGCAGCGTTGTCGGAGTGGGAGCCTATGGCTACACCTTC. Its translation is CSVVGVGAYGYTF.

The chain combines TRBV30 with TRBJ1-3; no firm D call. V lost 2 bases to trimming and J lost 3 bases, with 11 bases between them. This CDR3 has 14 residues. Germline V gene sequence: CDR1 GTSNPN, CDR2 SVGIG (reference sequence). This chain's CDR3 is CAWSTTVGGNTIYF. The DNA for the CDR3 is TGTGCCTGGAGTACAACAGTAGGTGGAAACACCATATATTTT.

The J gene is TRBJ1-1, the V gene TRBV4-1, with 8 bases lining up with TRBD1. V shed 0 bases, J shed 2 bases, and the junction held 8 bases outside the gene matches. In germline, CDR1 is MGHRA, CDR2 YSYEKL. The CDR3 totals 17 residues. The CDR3 DNA reads as TGCGCCAGCAGCCAAGAGCCGGCAGGGGGCCTTAACACTGAAGCTTTCTTT. Protein: CASSQEPAGGLNTEAFF.

The chain recombines TRBV6-1 with TRBJ1-1, with D perhaps TRBD1 (5 bases). Trimming took 10 bases from V and 5 from J, leaving 17 bases between them. This CDR3 is built from 13 residues. Germline assignment: CDR1 MNHNS and CDR2 SASEGT. The CDR3 coding sequence is TGTGCCACTTCACGGGGGGTAGGGACTGAAGCTTTCTTT. As protein: CATSRGVGTEAFF.

The genes are TRBV7-2 and TRBJ1-5; no definite D call. Trimming pared 5 bases from V and 0 bases from J, leaving 11 bases between. The CDR3 runs to 15 residues. Germline V lookup: CDR1 SGHTA, CDR2 FQGNSA. CDR3 region: CASSPTSTSNQPQHF. The CDR3 DNA is TGTGCCAGCAGCCCGACAAGTACTAGCAATCAGCCCCAGCATTTT.

V usage is TRBV6-5 and J usage is TRBJ1-1; D perhaps matches TRBD1 (6 bases). In germline, CDR1 is MNHEY, CDR2 SVGAGI. With 6 bases removed from V and 3 bases from J, the gap between germline ends came to 11 bases. CDR3 length: 13 amino acids. CDR3 nucleotides: TGTGCCAGCAGACAGACAGGAGACACTGAAGCTTTCTTT. This sequence encodes CASRQTGDTEAFF.